This TCR beta chain was obtained from a study of blood T cell repertoires in COVID-19. In the original analysis: The assay estimated nucleated cells by amplifying reference gene primers. Produced via immunoSEQ multiplex PCR; TCRdb's table is partial and in-frame only. Clone size and the V and J calls come from that table; the DNA yielded D and trimming. The sample records about 270,000 clones, 85% to 95% being singletons. CDR3 size: 15 residues. After removal of 2 bases from V and 0 bases from J, the junction contained 4 bases not matched to a gene. Per germline, CDR1 SGHAT and CDR2 FQNNGV. The sequencing input was PBMCs or T cells enriched from blood (not recorded which). This chain links TRBV11-2 with TRBJ2-7; 7 bases map to TRBD1. The clonotype originates from a man aged 35 to 55 who had been exposed to COVID-19. The CDR3 DNA follows: TGTGCCAGCAGCTTACGAGGGGGCTTCTCCTACGAGCAGTACTTC. Amino acids: CASSLRGGFSYEQYF.